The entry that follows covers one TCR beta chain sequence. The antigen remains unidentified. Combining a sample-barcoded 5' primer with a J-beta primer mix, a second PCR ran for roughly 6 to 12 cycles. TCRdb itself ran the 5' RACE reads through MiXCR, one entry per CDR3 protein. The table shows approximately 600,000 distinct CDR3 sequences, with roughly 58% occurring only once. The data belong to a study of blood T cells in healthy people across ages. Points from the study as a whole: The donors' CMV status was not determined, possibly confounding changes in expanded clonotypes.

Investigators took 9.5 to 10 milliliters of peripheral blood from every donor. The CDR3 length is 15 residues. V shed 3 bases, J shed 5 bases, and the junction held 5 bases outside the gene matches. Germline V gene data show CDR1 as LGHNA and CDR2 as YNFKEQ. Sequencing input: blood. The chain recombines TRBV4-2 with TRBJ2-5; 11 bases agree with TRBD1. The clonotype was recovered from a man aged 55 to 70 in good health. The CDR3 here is CASSHTGTGGETQYF. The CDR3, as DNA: TGTGCCAGCAGCCACACCGGGACAGGGGGTGAGACCCAGTACTTC.